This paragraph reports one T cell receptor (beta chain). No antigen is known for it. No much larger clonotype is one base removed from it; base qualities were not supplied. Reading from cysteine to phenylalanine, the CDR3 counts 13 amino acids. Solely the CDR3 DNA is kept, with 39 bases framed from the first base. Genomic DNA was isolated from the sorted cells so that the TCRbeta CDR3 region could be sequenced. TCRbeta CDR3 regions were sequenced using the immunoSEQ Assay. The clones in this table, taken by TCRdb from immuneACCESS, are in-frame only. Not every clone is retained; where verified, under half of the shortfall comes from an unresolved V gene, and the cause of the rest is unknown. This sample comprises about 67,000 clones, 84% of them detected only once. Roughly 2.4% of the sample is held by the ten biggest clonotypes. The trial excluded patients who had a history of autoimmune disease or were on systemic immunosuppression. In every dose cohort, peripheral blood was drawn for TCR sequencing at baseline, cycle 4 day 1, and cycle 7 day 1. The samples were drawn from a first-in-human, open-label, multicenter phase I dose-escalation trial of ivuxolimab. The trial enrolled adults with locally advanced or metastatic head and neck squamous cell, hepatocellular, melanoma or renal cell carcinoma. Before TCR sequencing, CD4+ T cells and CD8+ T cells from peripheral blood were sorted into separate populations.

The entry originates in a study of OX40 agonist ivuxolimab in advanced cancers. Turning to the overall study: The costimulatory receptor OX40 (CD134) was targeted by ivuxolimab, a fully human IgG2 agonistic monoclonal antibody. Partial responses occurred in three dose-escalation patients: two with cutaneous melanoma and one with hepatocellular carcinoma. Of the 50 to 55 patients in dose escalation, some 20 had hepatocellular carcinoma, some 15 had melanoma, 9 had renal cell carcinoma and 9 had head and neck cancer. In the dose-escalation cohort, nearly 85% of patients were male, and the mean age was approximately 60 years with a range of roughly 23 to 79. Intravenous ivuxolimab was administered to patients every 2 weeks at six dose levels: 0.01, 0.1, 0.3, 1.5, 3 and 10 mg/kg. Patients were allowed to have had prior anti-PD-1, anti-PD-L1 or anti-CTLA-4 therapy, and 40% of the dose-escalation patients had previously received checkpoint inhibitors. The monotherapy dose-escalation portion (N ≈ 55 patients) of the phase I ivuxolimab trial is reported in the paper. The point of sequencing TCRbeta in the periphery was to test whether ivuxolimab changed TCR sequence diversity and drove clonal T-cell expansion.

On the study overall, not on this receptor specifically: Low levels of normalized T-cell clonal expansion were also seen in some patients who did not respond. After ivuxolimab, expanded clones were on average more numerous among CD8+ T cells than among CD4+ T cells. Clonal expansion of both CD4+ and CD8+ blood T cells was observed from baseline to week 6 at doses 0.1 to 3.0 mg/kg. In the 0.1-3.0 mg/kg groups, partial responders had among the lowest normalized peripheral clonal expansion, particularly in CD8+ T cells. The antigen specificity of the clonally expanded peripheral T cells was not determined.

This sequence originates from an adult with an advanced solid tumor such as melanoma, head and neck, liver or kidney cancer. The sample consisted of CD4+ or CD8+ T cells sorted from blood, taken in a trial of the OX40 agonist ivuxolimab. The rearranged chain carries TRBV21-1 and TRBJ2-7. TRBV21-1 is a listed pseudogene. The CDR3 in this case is CASRGGRLGEQYF. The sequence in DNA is TGTGCCAGCAGAGGGGGGAGATTGGGCGAGCAGTACTTC.